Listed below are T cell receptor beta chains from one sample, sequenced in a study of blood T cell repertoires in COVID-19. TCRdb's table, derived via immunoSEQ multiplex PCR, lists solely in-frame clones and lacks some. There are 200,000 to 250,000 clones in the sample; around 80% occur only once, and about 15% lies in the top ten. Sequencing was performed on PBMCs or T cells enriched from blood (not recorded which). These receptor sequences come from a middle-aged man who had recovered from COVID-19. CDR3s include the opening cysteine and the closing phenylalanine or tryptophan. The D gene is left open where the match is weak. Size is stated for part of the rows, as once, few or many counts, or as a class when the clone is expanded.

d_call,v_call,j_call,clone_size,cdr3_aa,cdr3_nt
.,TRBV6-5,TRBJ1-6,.,CASSYRNSPLHF,TGTGCCAGCAGTTACCGGAATTCACCCCTCCACTTT
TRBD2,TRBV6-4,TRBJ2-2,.,CASSDSRTSGNTGELFF,TGTGCCAGCAGTGACTCGAGGACTAGCGGGAACACCGGGGAGCTGTTTTTT
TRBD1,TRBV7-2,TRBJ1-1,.,CASSYIGQGEAFF,TGTGCCAGCAGCTACATAGGACAGGGGGAAGCTTTCTTT
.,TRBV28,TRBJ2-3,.,CASSTPQGFSTDTQYF,TGTGCCAGCAGTACTCCTCAGGGGTTTAGCACAGATACGCAGTATTTT
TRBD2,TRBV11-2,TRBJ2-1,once,CASSIIAGKNEQFF,TGTGCCAGCAGCATCATAGCGGGGAAGAATGAGCAGTTCTTC
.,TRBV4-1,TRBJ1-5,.,CASSQDHRVNQPQHF,TGCGCCAGCAGCCAAGATCACAGGGTGAATCAGCCCCAGCATTTT
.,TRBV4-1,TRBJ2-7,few,CASSPREGGDEQYF,TGCGCCAGCAGCCCACGTGAGGGCGGGGACGAGCAGTACTTC
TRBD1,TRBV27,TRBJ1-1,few,CASSSPARQGAPDTEAFF,TGTGCCAGCAGTTCCCCGGCTAGACAGGGGGCGCCGGACACTGAAGCTTTCTTT
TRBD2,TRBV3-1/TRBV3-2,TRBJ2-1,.,CASSGTSGEQFF,TGTGCCAGCAGCGGGACTAGCGGTGAGCAGTTCTTC
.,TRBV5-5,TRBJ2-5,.,CASSLGQGGETQYF,TGTGCCAGCAGCTTGGGACAGGGAGGAGAGACCCAGTACTTC
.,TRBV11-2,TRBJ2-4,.,CASYNPRGKNIQYF,TGTGCCAGCTACAACCCTAGGGGCAAAAACATTCAGTACTTC
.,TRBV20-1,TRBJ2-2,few,CSASGGRGTGELFF,TGCAGTGCTAGTGGGGGTCGGGGCACCGGGGAGCTGTTTTTT
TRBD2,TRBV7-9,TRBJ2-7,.,CASSLPPGTSRTFYEQYF,TGTGCCAGCAGCTTGCCCCCCGGGACTAGCCGGACTTTCTACGAGCAGTACTTC
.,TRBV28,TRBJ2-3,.,CASRRVLPGTDTQYF,TGTGCCAGCAGGAGGGTCCTCCCTGGCACAGATACGCAGTATTTT
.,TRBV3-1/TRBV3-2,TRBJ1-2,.,CASSHRTAYGYTF,TGTGCCAGCAGCCACCGGACAGCCTATGGCTACACCTTC
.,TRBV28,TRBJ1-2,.,CASTPRSNGYTF,TGTGCCAGCACCCCGAGGTCCAATGGCTACACCTTC
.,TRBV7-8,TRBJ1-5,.,CASSLSPALGYSNQPQHF,TGTGCCAGCAGCTTATCTCCAGCTCTAGGATATAGCAATCAGCCCCAGCATTTT
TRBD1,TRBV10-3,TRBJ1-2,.,CAISATGNGYTF,TGTGCCATCAGTGCGACAGGGAATGGCTACACCTTC
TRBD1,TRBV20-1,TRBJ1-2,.,CSASIPPTGSSGYTF,TGCAGTGCTAGTATCCCCCCGACAGGGAGCTCTGGCTACACCTTC
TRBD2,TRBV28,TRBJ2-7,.,CASSPPRPAGGGEQYF,TGTGCCAGCAGCCCACCTCGGCCAGCGGGAGGTGGCGAGCAGTACTTC
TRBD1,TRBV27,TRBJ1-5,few,CASSLQGPNQPQHF,TGTGCCAGCAGTCTACAGGGGCCGAATCAGCCCCAGCATTTT
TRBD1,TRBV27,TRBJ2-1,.,CASSLYRDRERRNEQFF,TGTGCCAGCAGTTTATACAGGGACAGGGAAAGGAGGAATGAGCAGTTCTTC
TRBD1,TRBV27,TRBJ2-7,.,CASSLRSDREAYEQYF,TGTGCCAGCAGTTTACGTAGCGACAGGGAAGCCTACGAGCAGTACTTC
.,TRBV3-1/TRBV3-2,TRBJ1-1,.,CASSQVRTEAFF,TGTGCCAGCAGCCAAGTGAGGACTGAAGCTTTCTTT
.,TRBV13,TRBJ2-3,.,CASRASTDTQYF,TGTGCCAGCAGGGCTAGCACAGATACGCAGTATTTT